A selection of T cell receptor beta chains follows, all from one sample in a study of response to subunit inactivated influenza vaccine. TCRdb processed the RT-PCR reads anew with MiXCR; each CDR3 protein has one entry. Among roughly 650,000 distinct CDR3 sequences, about a sixth were seen once, and the ten largest hold around 10%. This specimen was PBMCs from blood, taken approximately 12 days after vaccination. The receptors stem from a man aged 50-60 years who received an inactivated influenza vaccine. Both conserved end residues are part of each CDR3. Clone size is not always given. Where it is, it says once, few, many or a class for expanded clones.

CDR3aa: CASSPSSALEAFF
abundance: few
v_gene: TRBV18
j_gene: TRBJ1-1

CDR3aa: CASSGQRLAGAGDTQYF
abundance: .
v_gene: TRBV2
j_gene: TRBJ2-3

CDR3aa: CASSKAGGSPETQYF
abundance: .
v_gene: TRBV7-2
j_gene: TRBJ2-5

CDR3aa: CASSLVGTTSYEQYF
abundance: many
v_gene: TRBV5-6
j_gene: TRBJ2-7

CDR3aa: CASSLVPLAANQETQYF
abundance: .
v_gene: TRBV5-1
j_gene: TRBJ2-5

CDR3aa: CASSSGTAYTDTQYF
abundance: few
v_gene: TRBV5-1
j_gene: TRBJ2-3

CDR3aa: CASSLFSLAGGPYEQYF
abundance: .
v_gene: TRBV28
j_gene: TRBJ2-7

CDR3aa: CASSLGYDSSYEQYF
abundance: many
v_gene: TRBV11-2
j_gene: TRBJ2-7

CDR3aa: CASSTRDRVAEKLFF
abundance: .
v_gene: TRBV27
j_gene: TRBJ1-4

CDR3aa: CASSSAGGHEQYF
abundance: .
v_gene: TRBV7-2
j_gene: TRBJ2-7

CDR3aa: CASRGTSGPTDTQYF
abundance: .
v_gene: TRBV7-2
j_gene: TRBJ2-3

CDR3aa: CASSQSGRGGSDTQYF
abundance: few
v_gene: TRBV7-2
j_gene: TRBJ2-3

CDR3aa: CSARGTAYGNEQFF
abundance: few
v_gene: TRBV20-1
j_gene: TRBJ2-1

CDR3aa: CASSSADSPYEQYF
abundance: few
v_gene: TRBV7-7
j_gene: TRBJ2-7

CDR3aa: CASSLDFGGQEAFF
abundance: many
v_gene: TRBV7-9
j_gene: TRBJ1-1

CDR3aa: CASAKGGGSYEQYF
abundance: few
v_gene: TRBV12-5
j_gene: TRBJ2-7

CDR3aa: CAIGRNTEAFF
abundance: .
v_gene: TRBV10-3
j_gene: TRBJ1-1

CDR3aa: CASSLEGPGGVWADTQYF
abundance: .
v_gene: TRBV11-2
j_gene: TRBJ2-3

CDR3aa: CASSQLGRNNEQFF
abundance: many
v_gene: TRBV3-1
j_gene: TRBJ2-1

CDR3aa: CATSVYNEQFF
abundance: .
v_gene: TRBV24-1
j_gene: TRBJ2-1

CDR3aa: CASSAGTANQGKLFF
abundance: .
v_gene: TRBV7-9
j_gene: TRBJ1-4

CDR3aa: CASSQVLNPGRQETQYF
abundance: .
v_gene: TRBV4-1
j_gene: TRBJ2-5

CDR3aa: CASSFTGGGWNEQFF
abundance: few
v_gene: TRBV5-6
j_gene: TRBJ2-1

CDR3aa: CASSQNRGSEAFF
abundance: few
v_gene: TRBV3-1
j_gene: TRBJ1-1

CDR3aa: CASSYNWADYSYGYTF
abundance: .
v_gene: TRBV6-5
j_gene: TRBJ1-2

CDR3aa: CASSLVTGGFEAFF
abundance: many
v_gene: TRBV7-8
j_gene: TRBJ1-1

CDR3aa: CASSLVFSRGMNTEAFF
abundance: .
v_gene: TRBV7-2
j_gene: TRBJ1-1

CDR3aa: CASSPSAYREEQYF
abundance: .
v_gene: TRBV27
j_gene: TRBJ2-7

CDR3aa: CASTQTGNHEQFF
abundance: .
v_gene: TRBV7-9
j_gene: TRBJ2-1

CDR3aa: CASSPRDRGEAFF
abundance: .
v_gene: TRBV3-1
j_gene: TRBJ1-1